This is a list of T cell receptor beta chains from one sample in a study of vaccination effects on CD4 cells after COVID-19. Their cognate antigens are unknown. The table came from immunoSEQ multiplex PCR; TCRdb's copy has only in-frame clones and leaves some out. The data show under 75,000 clones, with roughly 80% seen just once and roughly an eighth held by the top ten. The sample in question was CD4+ T cells from PBMCs cultured with SARS-CoV-2 spike peptides, obtained before COVID-19 vaccination. These receptors were obtained from a human donor who received a COVID-19 vaccine. CDR3s include the opening cysteine and the closing phenylalanine or tryptophan. The D gene is left open where the match is weak. Clone size is given for some rows only: seen once, a few or many times, or a class if the clone is expanded.

size	J	D	V	DNA	CDR3
.	TRBJ2-3	.	TRBV6-4	TGTGCCACCCGGCAGGGATCGGGCACAGATACGCAGTATTTT	CATRQGSGTDTQYF
once	TRBJ1-2	.	TRBV19	TGTGCCAGTAGTACGTGGTACTATGGCTACACCTTC	CASSTWYYGYTF
once	TRBJ2-6	.	TRBV27	TGTGCCAGCAGTCCAAGGGCAGGGGCCTGGGCTTCTGGGGCCAACGTCCTGACTTTC	CASSPRAGAWASGANVLTF
once	TRBJ2-5	.	TRBV28	TGTGCCAGCAGCCCCATGACAACCTTCCAAGAGACCCAGTACTTC	CASSPMTTFQETQYF
.	TRBJ2-3	TRBD2	TRBV6-6	TGTGCCCTCGGGGGGGAAGGGGGCACAGATACGCAGTATTTT	CALGGEGGTDTQYF
.	TRBJ2-3	.	TRBV24-1	TGTGCCACCAGTGATGCAACGCAGGGAAGGACAGATACGCAGTATTTT	CATSDATQGRTDTQYF
.	TRBJ1-2	TRBD1	TRBV24-1	TGTGCCACCAGTGATCCCACCGGGACAGGCTATGGCTACACCTTC	CATSDPTGTGYGYTF
.	TRBJ1-5	.	TRBV6-6	TGTGCCAGCAGCTACGGCGGACACCATAGCAATCAGCCCCAGCATTTT	CASSYGGHHSNQPQHF
.	TRBJ1-3	.	TRBV30	TGTGCCTGGAGTGGGGGGACGCGAAACACCATATATTTT	CAWSGGTRNTIYF
few	TRBJ1-2	.	TRBV6-4	TGTGCCAGCAGTGACACGGGGAATGAACTGATATTC	CASSDTGNELIF
.	TRBJ1-1	.	TRBV5-6	TGTGCCAGCACTTCGGGGCCAAGGGACACTGAAGCTTTCTTT	CASTSGPRDTEAFF
.	TRBJ2-2	TRBD2	TRBV7-3	TGTGCCAGCAGCTTAATAGTAGCGGGGGGGCCAGGCACCGGGGAGCTGTTTTTT	CASSLIVAGGPGTGELFF
.	TRBJ1-2	TRBD1	TRBV13	TGTGCCAGCAGCACCGGGACAGGGGGCTATGGCTACACCTTC	CASSTGTGGYGYTF
.	TRBJ1-2	TRBD1	TRBV19	TGTGCCAGTACAGGGGGACGGTATGGCTACACCTTC	CASTGGRYGYTF
.	TRBJ1-5	.	TRBV28	TGTGCCAGCAGTCCCAAGATACAGGTGAATCAGCCCCAGCATTTT	CASSPKIQVNQPQHF
once	TRBJ1-2	TRBD1	TRBV13	TGTGCCAGCAGCAAGGACAGGATCTATGGCTACACCTTC	CASSKDRIYGYTF
.	TRBJ1-3	.	TRBV6-5	TGTGCCAGCAGTCCTCCGTATGGAAACACCATATATTTT	CASSPPYGNTIYF
.	TRBJ1-5	TRBD1	TRBV28	TGTGCCAGCACCCTAGGACAGGGTCATCGGCCCCAGCATTTT	CASTLGQGHRPQHF
.	TRBJ2-3	.	TRBV18	TGTGCCAGCTCACCACCGGGCACCTCCACAGATACGCAGTATTTT	CASSPPGTSTDTQYF
.	TRBJ1-5	TRBD1	TRBV6-2/TRBV6-3	TGTGCCAGCAGTTACGTGGACAGGGACCAGCCCCAGCATTTT	CASSYVDRDQPQHF
.	TRBJ2-5	.	TRBV7-9	TGTGCCAGCAGCTCCCCAGACCCAAAGAAGACCCAGTACTTC	CASSSPDPKKTQYF
few	TRBJ2-1	.	TRBV15	TGTGCCACCAGCAGAATCGGTAGGGTTGGGTCCTACAATGAGCAGTTCTTC	CATSRIGRVGSYNEQFF
once	TRBJ1-1	TRBD1	TRBV5-1	TGCGCCAGCAGCCGGGACAGCGGGAACACTGAAGCTTTCTTT	CASSRDSGNTEAFF
.	TRBJ1-1	.	TRBV19	TGTGCCAGTAGTCCCTTGTTTAGGGACACTGAAGCTTTCTTT	CASSPLFRDTEAFF
.	TRBJ2-3	.	TRBV7-2	TGTGCCAGCAGCCTACCGGGAGGCACAGATACGCAGTATTTT	CASSLPGGTDTQYF
.	TRBJ2-5	.	TRBV5-1	TGCGCCAGCAGCTTGGCGCGAGAGACCCAGTACTTC	CASSLARETQYF
.	TRBJ1-6	TRBD1	TRBV5-6	TGTGCCAGCAGCTTACGCGGGACAGGTCAGGGGAAATCACCCCTCCACTTT	CASSLRGTGQGKSPLHF
.	TRBJ1-2	.	TRBV10-2	TGCGCCAGCAGCAATACAGTTAACTATGGCTACACCTTC	CASSNTVNYGYTF
.	TRBJ2-4	.	TRBV2	TGTGCCAGCAGTGAGTCCAGGGGACGAGCCAAAAACATTCAGTACTTC	CASSESRGRAKNIQYF
.	TRBJ2-3	.	TRBV9	TGTGCCAGCAGCGCCCCGGGACTTAGCACAGATACGCAGTATTTT	CASSAPGLSTDTQYF
.	TRBJ1-6	.	TRBV6-5	TGTGCCAGCACGGACCGCAGCTCCTATAATTCACCCCTCCACTTT	CASTDRSSYNSPLHF
.	TRBJ1-6	.	TRBV19	TGTGCCAGTAGTATGTCCGGGAGCTCCTATAATTCACCCCTCCACTTT	CASSMSGSSYNSPLHF
.	TRBJ2-5	.	TRBV9	TGTGCCAGCAGCGTAGCGGACAGCAACCAAGAGACCCAGTACTTC	CASSVADSNQETQYF
.	TRBJ2-5	TRBD2	TRBV5-1	TGCGCCAGCAGCTTGGCCAGTCTGTCCGGAGGACTAGCGGAGCGAGAGACCCAGTACTTC	CASSLASLSGGLAERETQYF
.	TRBJ1-2	.	TRBV7-2	TGTGCCAGCAGCCCCCGCAGTGCCTTTAACTATGGCTACACCTTC	CASSPRSAFNYGYTF
few	TRBJ1-2	.	TRBV28	TGTGCCAGCAGTTCGACCCCTATGACATGGGGGAGGGTCTATGGCTACACCTTC	CASSSTPMTWGRVYGYTF
.	TRBJ1-2	TRBD1	TRBV28	TGTGCCAGCAGGTGGACAGGGGGCGCGTATGGCTACACCTTC	CASRWTGGAYGYTF
.	TRBJ1-1	.	TRBV28	TGTGCCAGCAGTCTTCTCGGGGTCACTGAAGCTTTCTTT	CASSLLGVTEAFF
.	TRBJ2-1	.	TRBV7-3	TGTGCCAGCAGCTTTATCCAGGGGCATGGGAATGAGCAGTTCTTC	CASSFIQGHGNEQFF
.	TRBJ2-3	.	TRBV7-3	TGTGCCAGCAGCTTAACCGGTATCACAGATACGCAGTATTTT	CASSLTGITDTQYF
.	TRBJ2-3	.	TRBV24-1	TGTGCCACCAGTGATCCGAGCAGGGGTGCCGATACGCAGTATTTT	CATSDPSRGADTQYF
.	TRBJ1-4	.	TRBV5-6	TGTGCCAGCAGCTTTCGTCGGAATGAAAAACTGTTTTTT	CASSFRRNEKLFF
.	TRBJ1-5	.	TRBV2	TGTGCCAGCAGACTCGACAGCCTCAATCAGCCCCAGCATTTT	CASRLDSLNQPQHF
once	TRBJ1-1	.	TRBV4-2	TGTGCCAGCAGCCGGGGACTGCAGAACACTGAAGCTTTCTTT	CASSRGLQNTEAFF
few	TRBJ2-5	.	TRBV27	TGTGCCAGCAGTACCGTCGGTGAGACCCAGTACTTC	CASSTVGETQYF
few	TRBJ2-5	.	TRBV6-1	TGTGCCAGCAGTGAAAGCCAAAGTCAAGAGACCCAGTACTTC	CASSESQSQETQYF
.	TRBJ1-1	.	TRBV5-1	TGCGCCAGCAGCTCGGGACCGGACACTGAAGCTTTCTTT	CASSSGPDTEAFF